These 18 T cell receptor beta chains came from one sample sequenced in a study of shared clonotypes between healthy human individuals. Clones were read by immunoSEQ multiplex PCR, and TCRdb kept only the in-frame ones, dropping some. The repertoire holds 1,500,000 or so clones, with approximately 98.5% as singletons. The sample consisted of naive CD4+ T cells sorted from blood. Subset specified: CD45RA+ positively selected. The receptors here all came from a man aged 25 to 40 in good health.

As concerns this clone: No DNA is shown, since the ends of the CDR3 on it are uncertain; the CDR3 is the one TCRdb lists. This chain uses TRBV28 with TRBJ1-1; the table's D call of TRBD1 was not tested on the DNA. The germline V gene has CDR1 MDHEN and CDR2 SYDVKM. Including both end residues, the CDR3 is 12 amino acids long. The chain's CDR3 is CASSFGQGAWFF.

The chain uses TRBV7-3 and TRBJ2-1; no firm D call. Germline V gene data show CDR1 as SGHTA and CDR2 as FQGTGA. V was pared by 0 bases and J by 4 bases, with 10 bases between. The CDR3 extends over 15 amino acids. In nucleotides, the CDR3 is TGTGCCAGCAGCTTAACGGGTTCTCTATACAATGAGCAGTTCTTC. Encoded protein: CASSLTGSLYNEQFF.

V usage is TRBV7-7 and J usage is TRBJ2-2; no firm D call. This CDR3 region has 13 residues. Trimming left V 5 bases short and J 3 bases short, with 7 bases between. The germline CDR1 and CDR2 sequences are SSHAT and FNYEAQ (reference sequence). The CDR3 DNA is TGTGCCAGCAGCGCGAGTTACACCGGGGAGCTGTTTTTT. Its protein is CASSASYTGELFF.

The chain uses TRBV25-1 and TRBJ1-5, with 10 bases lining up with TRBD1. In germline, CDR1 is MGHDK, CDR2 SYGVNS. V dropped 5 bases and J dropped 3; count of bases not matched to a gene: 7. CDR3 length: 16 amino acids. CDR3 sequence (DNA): TGTGCCAGCAGTCCCCAGGACAGGGGGTACAATCAGCCCCAGCATTTT. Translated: CASSPQDRGYNQPQHF.

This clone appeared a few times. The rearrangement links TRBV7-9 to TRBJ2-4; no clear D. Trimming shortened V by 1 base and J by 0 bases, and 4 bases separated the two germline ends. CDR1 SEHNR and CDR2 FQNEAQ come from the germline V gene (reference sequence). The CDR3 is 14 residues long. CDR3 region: CASSLEVAKNIQYF. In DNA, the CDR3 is TGTGCCAGCAGCTTAGAGGTAGCCAAAAACATTCAGTACTTC.

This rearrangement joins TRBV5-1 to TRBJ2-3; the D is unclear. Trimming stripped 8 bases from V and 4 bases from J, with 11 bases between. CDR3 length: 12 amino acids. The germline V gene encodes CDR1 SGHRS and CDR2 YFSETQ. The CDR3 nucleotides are TGCGCCAGTAAAGACTGGGCAGATACGCAGTATTTT. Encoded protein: CASKDWADTQYF.

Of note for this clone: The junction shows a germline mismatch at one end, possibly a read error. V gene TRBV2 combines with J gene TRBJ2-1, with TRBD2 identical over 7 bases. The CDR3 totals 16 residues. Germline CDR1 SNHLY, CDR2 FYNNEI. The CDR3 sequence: CASREGRVGNVNEQFF. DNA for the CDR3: TGTGCCAGCAGGGAAGGGAGGGTTGGTAATGTAAATGAGCAGTTCTTC.

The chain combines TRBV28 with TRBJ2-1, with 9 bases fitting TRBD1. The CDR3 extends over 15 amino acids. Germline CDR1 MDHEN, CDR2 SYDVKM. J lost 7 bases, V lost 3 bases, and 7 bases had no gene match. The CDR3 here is CASSLAGTGWNEQFF. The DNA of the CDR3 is TGTGCCAGCAGTTTGGCCGGGACAGGGTGGAATGAGCAGTTCTTC.

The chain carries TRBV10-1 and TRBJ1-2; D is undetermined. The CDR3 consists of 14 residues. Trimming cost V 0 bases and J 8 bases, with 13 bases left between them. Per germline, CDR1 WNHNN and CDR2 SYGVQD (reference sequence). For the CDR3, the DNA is TGCGCCAGCAGTGAGTCCAGAGGTTTGGGAGGCTACACCTTC. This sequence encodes CASSESRGLGGYTF.

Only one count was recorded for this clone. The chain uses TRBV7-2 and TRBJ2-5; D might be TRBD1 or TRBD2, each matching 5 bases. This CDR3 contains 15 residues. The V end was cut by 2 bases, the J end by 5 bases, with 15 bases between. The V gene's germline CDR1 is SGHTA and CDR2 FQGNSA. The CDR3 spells CASSLIRGARETQYF. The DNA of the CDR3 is TGTGCCAGCAGCTTAATTCGAGGGGCTCGGGAGACCCAGTACTTC. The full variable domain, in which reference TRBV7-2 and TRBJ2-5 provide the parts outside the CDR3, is GAGVSQSPSNKVTEKGKDVELRCDPISGHTALYWYRQSLGQGLEFLIYFQGNSAPDKSGLPSDRFSAERTGGSVSTLTIQRTQQEDSAVYLCASSLIRGARETQYFGPGTRLLVL.

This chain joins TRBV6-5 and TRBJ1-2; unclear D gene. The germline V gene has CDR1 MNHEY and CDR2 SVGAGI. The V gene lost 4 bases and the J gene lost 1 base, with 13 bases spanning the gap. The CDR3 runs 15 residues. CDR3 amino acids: CASSFAASFNYGYTF. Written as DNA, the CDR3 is TGTGCCAGCAGTTTTGCAGCGTCATTTAACTATGGCTACACCTTC.

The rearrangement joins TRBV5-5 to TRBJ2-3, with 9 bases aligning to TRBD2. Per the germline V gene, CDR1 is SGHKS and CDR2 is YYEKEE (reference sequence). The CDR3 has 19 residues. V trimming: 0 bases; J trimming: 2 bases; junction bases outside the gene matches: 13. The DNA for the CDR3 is TGTGCCAGCAGCTTGGTGGCTAGCGGGGCATTACTCACCACAGATACGCAGTATTTT. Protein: CASSLVASGALLTTDTQYF.

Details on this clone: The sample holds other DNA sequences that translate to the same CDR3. CDR3 sequence (DNA): TGTGCCAGCAGTGAACCGGGACGCAATGAGCAGTTCTTC. Its protein product is CASSEPGRNEQFF. This chain connects TRBV6-1 to TRBJ2-1; D is tentatively TRBD1 or TRBD2 (5 bases each). Germline V lookup: CDR1 MNHNS, CDR2 SASEGT. This CDR3 contains 13 residues. Deletions cut 2 bases from V and 6 bases from J, with 8 bases between.

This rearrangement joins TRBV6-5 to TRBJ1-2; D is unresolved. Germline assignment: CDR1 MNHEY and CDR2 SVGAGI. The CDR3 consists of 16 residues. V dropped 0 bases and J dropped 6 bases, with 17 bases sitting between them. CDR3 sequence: CASSYSNIDWRNGYTF. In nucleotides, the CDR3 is TGTGCCAGCAGTTACTCGAACATCGACTGGAGGAATGGCTACACCTTC.

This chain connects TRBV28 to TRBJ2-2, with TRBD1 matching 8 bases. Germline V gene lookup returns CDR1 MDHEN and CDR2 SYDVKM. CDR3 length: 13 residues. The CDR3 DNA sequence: TGTGGGAGCAGGGGGCCGGGCACCGGGGAGCTGTTTTTT. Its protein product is CGSRGPGTGELFF.

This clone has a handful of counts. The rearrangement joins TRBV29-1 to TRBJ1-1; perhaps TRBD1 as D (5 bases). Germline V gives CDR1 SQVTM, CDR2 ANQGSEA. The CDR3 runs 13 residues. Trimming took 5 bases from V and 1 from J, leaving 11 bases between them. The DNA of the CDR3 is TGCAGCGTTTCTAGACAGTGGAACACTGAAGCTTTCTTT. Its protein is CSVSRQWNTEAFF.

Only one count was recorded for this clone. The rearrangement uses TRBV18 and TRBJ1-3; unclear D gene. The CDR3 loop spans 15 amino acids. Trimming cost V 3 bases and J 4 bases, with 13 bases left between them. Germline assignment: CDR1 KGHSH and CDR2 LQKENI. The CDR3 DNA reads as TGTGCCAGCTCACCTAATGAGGGAGCCGGAAACACCATATATTTT. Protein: CASSPNEGAGNTIYF.

The CDR3 DNA sequence: TGTGCCAGCTCACCTTATAAGGGACAGATCTCTAGCACAGATACGCAGTATTTT. Amino acids: CASSPYKGQISSTDTQYF. The chain combines TRBV18 with TRBJ2-3; 7 bases agree with TRBD1. J was trimmed by 0 bases and V by 3 bases; bases with no gene match: 12. The CDR3 consists of 18 residues. Germline CDR1 KGHSH, CDR2 LQKENI.